Listed below are T cell receptor beta chains from one sample, sequenced in a study of immune evolution from preneoplasia to lung adenocarcinoma. Clones were read by immunoSEQ multiplex PCR, and TCRdb kept only the in-frame ones, dropping some. The sample carries around 15,000 clones, 86% recorded once. The sequencing sample was made of FFPE invasive lung adenocarcinoma tissue. The receptors were sampled from a person aged 65 to 85 with invasive lung adenocarcinoma. CDR3s include the opening cysteine and the closing phenylalanine or tryptophan. The order of the fields is J gene, D gene, clone size, V gene, CDR3 protein, CDR3 DNA. A D gene is named only where the DNA matches it firmly. Clone sizes are given selectively: once, few, many, or a class where the clone is expanded.

J gene: TRBJ2-2
D gene: TRBD2
clone size: NA
V gene: TRBV27
CDR3 protein: CASSYSGAGHGELFF
CDR3 DNA: TGTGCCAGCAGTTACAGCGGGGCTGGTCACGGGGAGCTGTTTTTT

J gene: TRBJ2-2
D gene: TRBD1
clone size: NA
V gene: TRBV19
CDR3 protein: CASWTGITGELFF
CDR3 DNA: TGTGCCAGTTGGACAGGGATCACCGGGGAGCTGTTTTTT

J gene: TRBJ2-7
D gene: TRBD2
clone size: NA
V gene: TRBV7-8
CDR3 protein: CASSLSPPGLAGGPYVGQYF
CDR3 DNA: TGTGCCAGCAGCTTATCCCCCCCCGGGCTAGCGGGGGGACCCTACGTTGGGCAGTACTTC

J gene: TRBJ2-3
D gene: NA
clone size: NA
V gene: TRBV5-1
CDR3 protein: CASSGAVSTDTQYF
CDR3 DNA: TGCGCCAGCAGCGGAGCGGTCAGCACAGATACGCAGTATTTT

J gene: TRBJ2-2
D gene: TRBD2
clone size: NA
V gene: TRBV2
CDR3 protein: CASSTGTSVSGELFF
CDR3 DNA: TGTGCCAGCAGTACCGGGACTAGCGTCAGCGGAGAGCTGTTTTTT

J gene: TRBJ1-5
D gene: NA
clone size: few
V gene: TRBV28
CDR3 protein: CASSLRGRVYQPQHF
CDR3 DNA: TGTGCCAGCAGTTTACGGGGACGCGTATATCAGCCCCAGCATTTT

J gene: TRBJ1-2
D gene: NA
clone size: NA
V gene: TRBV28
CDR3 protein: CASWDPPNYGYTF
CDR3 DNA: TGTGCCAGCTGGGACCCGCCGAACTATGGCTACACCTTC

J gene: TRBJ2-7
D gene: TRBD2
clone size: NA
V gene: TRBV4-1
CDR3 protein: CASSLRLAGSYEQYF
CDR3 DNA: TGCGCCAGCAGCCTTAGACTAGCGGGATCCTACGAGCAGTACTTC

J gene: TRBJ1-5
D gene: NA
clone size: NA
V gene: TRBV7-8
CDR3 protein: CASSLVPSSNQPQHF
CDR3 DNA: TGTGCCAGCAGCTTAGTACCGTCTAGCAATCAGCCCCAGCATTTT

J gene: TRBJ1-2
D gene: NA
clone size: NA
V gene: TRBV18
CDR3 protein: CASSPQEGTVDGYTF
CDR3 DNA: TGTGCCAGCTCACCCCAGGAGGGAACAGTGGATGGCTACACCTTC